What follows are 18 T cell receptor beta chains derived from one specimen sequenced in a study of low-dose radiotherapy and immunotherapy resistance in tumors. Described time point: after trial treatment. Treatment noted: LDRT plus nivolumab, ipilimumab, low-dose cyclophosphamide and aspirin (RACIN trial). With TRAV- and TRBV-specific primers, first-strand cDNA was made, covering the alpha and beta chains. TCRs were amplified for 20 to 25 PCR cycles with a constant-region primer and V-primer adapter. Each CDR3 protein gets one entry after TCRdb re-called the reads with MiXCR. This sample has 100,000 or so distinct CDR3 sequences, with around 20% found just once. The specimen was PBMCs, collected after low-dose radiotherapy plus immunotherapy. These receptors originate from a male donor with prostate cancer.

This clonotype has ten or more counts. The CDR3 region is CSARGASGATDTQYF. DNA for the CDR3: TGCAGTGCTAGAGGGGCTAGCGGGGCGACAGATACGCAGTATTTT. This rearrangement joins TRBV20-1 to TRBJ2-3; 9 bases align to TRBD2. Germline CDR1 and CDR2: DFQATT and SNEGSKA (reference sequence). CDR3 length equals 15 residues. Germline trimming cut 1 base from V and 3 bases from J; bases unmatched to any gene: 5.

This clonotype was found many times. This chain joins TRBV5-1 and TRBJ2-3; the match to TRBD1 covers 7 bases. This CDR3 is 16 amino acids long. V trimming: 1 base; J trimming: 1 base; junction bases outside the gene matches: 6. Per germline, CDR1 SGHRS and CDR2 YFSETQ. CDR3 sequence (DNA): TGCGCCAGCAGCTTGTCATGGACAGGAGGCACAGATACGCAGTATTTT. This codes for CASSLSWTGGTDTQYF.

This clonotype was counted a few times. CDR3 DNA sequence: TGTGCCAGCAGCACCCGGACCCAGAACACCGGGGAGCTGTTTTTT. Translated, it gives CASSTRTQNTGELFF. The chain couples TRBV5-4 to TRBJ2-2; D gene unclear. In germline, CDR1 is SGHNT, CDR2 YYREEE (reference sequence). This CDR3 comprises 15 residues. V gave up 4 bases and J gave up 1 base, with 11 bases separating them.

This clonotype was seen a single time. The chain carries TRBV18 and TRBJ2-5, with TRBD1 matching 9 bases. J lost 2 bases, V lost 2 bases, and 0 bases had no gene match. The CDR3 has 14 residues. The germline gives CDR1 KGHSH, CDR2 LQKENI. Here the CDR3 reads CASSPGTGQETQYF. DNA for the CDR3: TGTGCCAGCTCACCAGGGACAGGGCAAGAGACCCAGTACTTC.

A word on this clonotype: At one end the junction does not follow the germline gene, possibly because of a read error. This sequence joins TRBV5-6 and TRBJ2-5; D perhaps matches TRBD2 (5 bases). CDR1 is SGHDT and CDR2 is YYEEEE in the germline V gene. The CDR3 spans 14 residues. DNA of the CDR3: TGTGTCAGCACCACACGAGGGCTCCAAGAGACCCAGTACTTC. Amino acids: CVSTTRGLQETQYF.

This clonotype was observed a few times. The V and J genes are TRBV7-8 and TRBJ2-2; the D call may be TRBD1 or TRBD2 (5 bases each). The germline V gene encodes CDR1 SGHVS and CDR2 FQNEAQ. V was shortened by 1 base and J by 3 bases, with 12 bases between the two germline ends. The CDR3 is 16 residues long. The CDR3 nucleotides are TGTGCCAGCAGCTTAGGGGGCGGGCTATACACCGGGGAGCTGTTTTTT. Protein sequence: CASSLGGGLYTGELFF. Full variable domain (missing parts from reference TRBV7-8 and TRBJ2-2): GAGVSQSPRYKVAKRGQDVALRCDPISGHVSLFWYQQALGQGPEFLTYFQNEAQLDKSGLPSDRFFAERPEGSVSTLKIQRTQQEDSAVYLCASSLGGGLYTGELFFGEGSRLTVL.

This clonotype was seen repeatedly, ten times or more. CDR3: CSVRQGPDQPQHF. The CDR3 nucleotides are TGCAGCGTTAGACAGGGGCCCGATCAGCCCCAGCATTTT. This chain joins TRBV29-1 and TRBJ1-5; TRBD1 matches 8 bases. The trim removed 5 bases at V and 5 bases at J, leaving 5 bases unmatched. This CDR3 comprises 13 residues. The germline gives CDR1 SQVTM, CDR2 ANQGSEA.

There are many counts of this clonotype. CDR3: CASSFGQIKEQYF. The DNA for the CDR3 is TGTGCCAGCAGCTTCGGTCAGATAAAAGAGCAGTACTTC. The chain employs TRBV7-2 and TRBJ2-7; no clear D. Per the germline V gene, CDR1 is SGHTA and CDR2 is FQGNSA. There are 13 residues in the CDR3. Trimming removed 3 bases at V and 7 bases at J, with 13 bases between.

This clonotype was counted many times. The CDR3 DNA sequence: TGCAGCTCTTCGGGGAACACTGAAGCTTTCTTT. Its protein is CSSSGNTEAFF. The V and J genes are TRBV29-1 and TRBJ1-1; D gene uncertain. V dropped 8 bases and J dropped 1 base, with 8 bases sitting between them. CDR3 length equals 11 residues. Germline V CDR1 and CDR2: SQVTM, ANQGSEA.

In this sample, this clonotype turned up many times. V and J are TRBV12-3 or TRBV12-4 and TRBJ2-7; the D gene is possibly TRBD2 (5 bases). The CDR3 has 13 amino acids. Trimming took off 3 bases at V and 1 base at J, with 7 bases between the two ends. The CDR3 loop reads CASSLEDSYEQYF. The CDR3 nucleotides are TGTGCCAGCAGTTTGGAGGATTCCTACGAGCAGTACTTC.

The rearrangement uses TRBV4-3 and TRBJ2-1, with 8 bases fitting TRBD2. CDR1 and CDR2 from the germline V gene are LGHNA and YSLEER. The ends lost 0 bases at V and 3 bases at J; junction bases unmatched: 4. The CDR3 has 16 amino acids. CDR3 DNA: TGCGCCAGCAGCCAAGATGTGGCGGGAGGCTACAATGAGCAGTTCTTC. Translating it yields CASSQDVAGGYNEQFF.

V gene TRBV12-3 or TRBV12-4 combines with J gene TRBJ1-2, with 8 bases fitting TRBD1. The CDR3 has 13 amino acids. Losses at the gene ends were 5 bases for V and 8 bases for J; bases not matched to a gene: 7. The CDR3 reads CASSTGQGGGYTF. The CDR3 DNA follows: TGTGCCAGCAGTACCGGACAGGGTGGCGGCTACACCTTC.

This clonotype appeared many times. The chain combines TRBV7-4 with TRBJ2-7; a possible D gene is TRBD1 (5 bases). The CDR3 has 13 amino acids. Trimming took 4 bases from V and 3 from J, leaving 10 bases between them. Germline assignment: CDR1 SGHVT and CDR2 SQSDAQ. CDR3 sequence reads: CASSSDRNYEQYF. CDR3 nucleotide sequence: TGTGCCAGCAGCTCCGACAGAAACTACGAGCAGTACTTC.

Points on this clonotype: At one end the junction does not follow the germline gene, possibly because of a read error. The chain uses TRBV5-4 and TRBJ2-2; the D gene is possibly TRBD2 (5 bases). Per germline, CDR1 SGHNT and CDR2 YYREEE (reference sequence). This CDR3 contains 14 residues. CDR3 sequence: CASSSLGNAGELFF. The CDR3, as DNA: TGTGCCAGCAGCTCGTTGGGGAACGCCGGGGAGCTGTTCTTT.

This clonotype was picked up many times. J is TRBJ1-6 and V is TRBV12-3 or TRBV12-4; no clear D. The V end lost 10 bases, the J end lost 7 bases, and 14 bases lay between the germline ends. The CDR3 runs to 13 residues. CDR3 in DNA: TGTGCCACCCAGCGGGAGAGGAATTCACCCCTCCACTTT. It yields the protein CATQRERNSPLHF.

The chain combines TRBV28 with TRBJ2-6; 9 nucleotides line up with TRBD1. The V and J ends lost 4 bases and 2 bases, in that order; junction bases with no gene match: 9. The length of the CDR3 is 18 residues. Germline CDR1 is MDHEN and CDR2 is SYDVKM. The CDR3: CASSSATGGGAGANVLTF. CDR3 bases: TGTGCCAGCAGTTCCGCGACAGGGGGAGGAGCTGGGGCCAACGTCCTGACTTTC.

At least ten counts were recorded for this clonotype. This sequence joins TRBV3-1 and TRBJ1-3; D is undetermined. Looked up from germline, CDR1 is LGHDT and CDR2 is YNNKEL (reference sequence). The CDR3 runs to 19 residues. V lost 4 bases and J lost 9, with 31 bases in between. For the CDR3, the DNA is TGTGCCAGCAGCCTGCGGACCCCCCTGACACGACTGCCCAGAGGCACCATATATTTT. This codes for CASSLRTPLTRLPRGTIYF.

This clonotype was observed a few times. The rearrangement uses TRBV5-5 and TRBJ1-3; no firm D call. CDR1 is SGHKS, CDR2 YYEKEE, per germline (reference sequence). The CDR3 sequence is 14 residues long. V lost 3 bases and J lost 5, with 12 bases in between. In nucleotides, the CDR3 is TGTGCCAGCAGCTCGACGGTTCGTCGAAACACCATATATTTT. It yields the protein CASSSTVRRNTIYF.